This is a list of T cell receptor beta chains from one sample in a study of T cell responses to AZD1222 COVID-19 vaccine. Sequenced by immunoSEQ multiplex PCR; TCRdb stores in-frame clones only, minus some. The table lists 65,000 to 100,000 clones, around 93% of them singletons, with 8% in the top ten. The material was peripheral blood, obtained 28 days after the second AZD1222 dose. The receptors here all came from an adult who received the AZD1222 COVID-19 vaccine. Each CDR3 is given with its conserved first and last residue. A D gene is named only where the DNA matches it firmly. The size field is filled for only some rows; it gives once, few, many or a size class.

V: TRBV6-5; J: TRBJ1-1; D: -; size: -; CDR3: CASSSRRLNTEAFF; DNA: TGTGCCAGCAGTTCTAGGCGGTTGAACACTGAAGCTTTCTTT
V: TRBV21-1; J: TRBJ2-1; D: -; size: once; CDR3: CASSQIGTSSYNEQFF; DNA: TGTGCCAGCAGCCAAATAGGGACTAGCTCCTACAATGAGCAGTTCTTC
V: TRBV9; J: TRBJ2-1; D: TRBD2; size: -; CDR3: CASSVAGTSGLYEQFF; DNA: TGTGCCAGCAGCGTAGCAGGGACTAGCGGTCTCTATGAGCAGTTCTTC
V: TRBV18; J: TRBJ2-7; D: -; size: -; CDR3: CASSPIKTYEQYF; DNA: TGTGCCAGCTCACCGATAAAGACCTACGAGCAGTACTTC
V: TRBV19; J: TRBJ2-7; D: TRBD1; size: -; CDR3: CASSIGQDRVHEQYF; DNA: TGTGCCAGTAGTATAGGACAAGACAGGGTCCACGAGCAGTACTTC
V: TRBV28; J: TRBJ2-5; D: -; size: -; CDR3: CASSYGGGGTQYF; DNA: TGTGCCAGCAGTTATGGCGGCGGAGGCACCCAGTACTTC
V: TRBV7-5; J: TRBJ2-1; D: -; size: -; CDR3: CVRSLVRGPSYNEQFF; DNA: TGTGTCAGAAGCTTAGTACGGGGCCCCTCCTACAATGAGCAGTTCTTC
V: TRBV15; J: TRBJ2-2; D: -; size: -; CDR3: CATSPFRTGELFF; DNA: TGTGCCACCAGCCCCTTTAGGACCGGGGAGCTGTTTTTT
V: TRBV5-4; J: TRBJ2-7; D: -; size: -; CDR3: CASSLGSAYEQYF; DNA: TGTGCCAGCAGCTTGGGATCGGCCTACGAGCAGTACTTC
V: TRBV4-3; J: TRBJ2-1; D: TRBD2; size: -; CDR3: CASSSPSGRANEQFF; DNA: TGCGCCAGCAGCTCTCCCAGCGGGAGAGCAAATGAGCAGTTCTTC
V: TRBV7-8; J: TRBJ2-7; D: -; size: -; CDR3: CASSLPQGSGYEQYF; DNA: TGTGCCAGCAGCTTACCTCAGGGGAGCGGCTACGAGCAGTACTTC
V: TRBV12-3/TRBV12-4; J: TRBJ1-5; D: -; size: -; CDR3: CASSLDVQPQHF; DNA: TGTGCCAGCAGTTTGGATGTTCAGCCCCAGCATTTT
V: TRBV24-1; J: TRBJ2-3; D: -; size: -; CDR3: CATSDFAGKGTDTQYF; DNA: TGTGCCACCAGTGATTTTGCGGGGAAGGGCACAGATACGCAGTATTTT
V: TRBV2; J: TRBJ2-1; D: TRBD1; size: few; CDR3: CASSQTGTGVVNEQFF; DNA: TGTGCCAGCAGCCAGACCGGGACAGGGGTAGTCAATGAGCAGTTCTTC
V: TRBV13; J: TRBJ2-1; D: TRBD2; size: -; CDR3: CASSFGAGGGYNEQFF; DNA: TGTGCCAGCAGCTTCGGGGCGGGAGGGGGGTACAATGAGCAGTTCTTC
V: TRBV12-3/TRBV12-4; J: TRBJ1-2; D: -; size: once; CDR3: CAVQQHPSYGYTF; DNA: TGTGCCGTCCAACAGCACCCCTCCTATGGCTACACCTTC
V: TRBV18; J: TRBJ2-3; D: TRBD1; size: -; CDR3: CASSEGTAVADTQYF; DNA: TGTGCCAGCTCAGAAGGGACAGCGGTGGCAGATACGCAGTATTTT
V: TRBV7-9; J: TRBJ1-4; D: -; size: once; CDR3: CASSLFSDNEKLFF; DNA: TGTGCCAGCAGCTTATTCAGCGATAATGAAAAACTGTTTTTT
V: TRBV5-1; J: TRBJ1-2; D: -; size: -; CDR3: CASSLGDLDGSYTF; DNA: TGCGCCAGCAGCTTGGGGGACCTAGATGGGAGCTACACCTTC
V: TRBV19; J: TRBJ2-1; D: -; size: once; CDR3: CASSMRSQDNEQFF; DNA: TGTGCCAGTAGTATGAGGAGTCAGGACAATGAGCAGTTCTTC
V: TRBV19; J: TRBJ1-6; D: -; size: -; CDR3: CASSMASGQGNSPLHF; DNA: TGTGCCAGTAGTATGGCGTCGGGGCAGGGGAATTCACCCCTCCACTTT
V: TRBV9; J: TRBJ2-7; D: -; size: -; CDR3: CASSVSSEAYEQYF; DNA: TGTGCCAGCAGCGTCTCTAGCGAGGCCTACGAGCAGTACTTC
V: TRBV7-8; J: TRBJ2-7; D: TRBD1; size: -; CDR3: CASSLARGYEQYF; DNA: TGTGCCAGCAGCTTAGCCAGGGGGTACGAGCAGTACTTC
V: TRBV2; J: TRBJ2-5; D: TRBD2; size: -; CDR3: CASSQPGLAGGETQYF; DNA: TGTGCCAGCAGCCAACCTGGACTAGCGGGAGGGGAGACCCAGTACTTC
V: TRBV10-3; J: TRBJ2-5; D: -; size: -; CDR3: CAISESRGQETQYF; DNA: TGTGCCATCAGTGAGTCGAGAGGGCAAGAGACCCAGTACTTC
V: TRBV6-1; J: TRBJ1-4; D: TRBD1; size: -; CDR3: CASSEPSGGTGGEKLFF; DNA: TGTGCCAGCAGTGAACCTTCTGGAGGGACAGGGGGTGAAAAACTGTTTTTT
V: TRBV18; J: TRBJ2-7; D: TRBD2; size: once; CDR3: CASSHRGTSSSYEQYF; DNA: TGTGCCAGCTCACACCGTGGGACTAGTAGCTCCTACGAGCAGTACTTC
V: TRBV3-1/TRBV3-2; J: TRBJ2-1; D: -; size: -; CDR3: CASSLDWGYNEQFF; DNA: TGTGCCAGCAGCCTCGACTGGGGCTACAATGAGCAGTTCTTC
V: TRBV6-2/TRBV6-3; J: TRBJ2-7; D: -; size: -; CDR3: CASSYFGSSYEQYF; DNA: TGTGCCAGCAGTTATTTCGGCAGCTCCTACGAGCAGTACTTC
V: TRBV18; J: TRBJ2-6; D: TRBD1; size: -; CDR3: CASSPPGQYSSGANVLTF; DNA: TGTGCCAGCTCACCACCGGGACAGTACAGCTCTGGGGCCAACGTCCTGACTTTC
V: TRBV11-2; J: TRBJ1-2; D: -; size: -; CDR3: CASSLEGQLGYGYTF; DNA: TGTGCCAGCAGCTTAGAAGGCCAGTTGGGGTATGGCTACACCTTC
V: TRBV11-3; J: TRBJ2-1; D: TRBD2; size: -; CDR3: CASSFDSRTSGNNEQFF; DNA: TGTGCCAGCAGCTTCGACTCACGGACTAGCGGGAACAATGAGCAGTTCTTC
V: TRBV28; J: TRBJ2-7; D: -; size: -; CDR3: CASSSGALSYEQYF; DNA: TGTGCCAGCAGTTCCGGGGCGTTGTCGTACGAGCAGTACTTC
V: TRBV5-1; J: TRBJ2-7; D: TRBD1; size: -; CDR3: CASSFYRGQDLEQYF; DNA: TGCGCCAGCAGCTTCTATCGGGGACAGGACCTCGAGCAGTACTTC
V: TRBV3-1/TRBV3-2; J: TRBJ2-2; D: -; size: -; CDR3: CASSLLRNTGELFF; DNA: TGTGCCAGCAGCCTACTAAGGAACACCGGGGAGCTGTTTTTT
V: TRBV18; J: TRBJ2-7; D: -; size: -; CDR3: CASSPGREYYEQYF; DNA: TGTGCCAGCTCACCGGGCAGGGAATACTACGAGCAGTACTTC
V: TRBV28; J: TRBJ2-7; D: -; size: -; CDR3: CASSLTFPRGEQYF; DNA: TGTGCCAGCAGTTTAACTTTCCCCAGGGGCGAGCAGTACTTC
V: TRBV18; J: TRBJ2-7; D: -; size: -; CDR3: CASSPSQGAVGEQYF; DNA: TGTGCCAGCTCACCTTCACAGGGCGCGGTGGGCGAGCAGTACTTC
V: TRBV7-9; J: TRBJ2-1; D: -; size: -; CDR3: CASSLGTGVNEQFF; DNA: TGTGCCAGCAGCTTAGGGACGGGAGTGAATGAGCAGTTCTTC
V: TRBV5-4; J: TRBJ2-2; D: -; size: -; CDR3: CASSLDFGTGELFF; DNA: TGTGCCAGCAGCCTGGATTTTGGGACCGGGGAGCTGTTTTTT
V: TRBV5-1; J: TRBJ2-1; D: TRBD2; size: -; CDR3: CASRASTSGRALREQFF; DNA: TGCGCCAGCAGAGCCTCGACTAGCGGGAGGGCCCTCCGTGAGCAGTTCTTC
V: TRBV29-1; J: TRBJ2-1; D: -; size: -; CDR3: CSATPSTHEQFF; DNA: TGCAGCGCCACCCCGTCAACCCATGAGCAGTTCTTC
V: TRBV24-1; J: TRBJ2-1; D: -; size: -; CDR3: CATSDLYTTEQFF; DNA: TGTGCCACCAGTGATTTGTATACCACTGAGCAGTTCTTC
V: TRBV3-1/TRBV3-2; J: TRBJ2-7; D: -; size: -; CDR3: CASSPTERGGEQYF; DNA: TGTGCCAGCAGCCCTACGGAACGAGGGGGCGAGCAGTACTTC
V: TRBV3-1/TRBV3-2; J: TRBJ2-5; D: TRBD2; size: -; CDR3: CASSHHGGGQETQYF; DNA: TGTGCCAGCAGCCACCACGGGGGGGGCCAAGAGACCCAGTACTTC
V: TRBV2; J: TRBJ2-1; D: -; size: -; CDR3: CASSEGGRLPNWYNEQFF; DNA: TGTGCCAGCAGTGAAGGGGGGCGCTTACCTAACTGGTACAATGAGCAGTTCTTC
V: TRBV6-5; J: TRBJ1-2; D: -; size: -; CDR3: CASTRQEYYGYTF; DNA: TGTGCCAGCACTCGACAGGAGTACTATGGCTACACCTTC
V: TRBV30; J: TRBJ1-4; D: TRBD1; size: -; CDR3: CAWSRQGLNEKLFF; DNA: TGTGCCTGGAGCCGACAGGGGCTTAATGAAAAACTGTTTTTT
V: TRBV2; J: TRBJ2-2; D: TRBD2; size: -; CDR3: CASLRTSGMTATGELFF; DNA: TGTGCCAGCCTTCGGACTAGCGGGATGACGGCCACCGGGGAGCTGTTTTTT
V: TRBV19; J: TRBJ2-5; D: TRBD2; size: -; CDR3: CASSRGLGIETQYF; DNA: TGTGCCAGTAGTAGGGGACTAGGTATAGAGACCCAGTACTTC
V: TRBV10-3; J: TRBJ2-7; D: TRBD2; size: -; CDR3: CAISELGLADSYEQYF; DNA: TGTGCCATCAGTGAGTTGGGACTAGCGGACTCCTACGAGCAGTACTTC
V: TRBV3-1/TRBV3-2; J: TRBJ2-5; D: -; size: -; CDR3: CASSHEETQYF; DNA: TGTGCCAGCAGCCATGAAGAGACCCAGTACTTC
V: TRBV2; J: TRBJ2-1; D: TRBD2; size: -; CDR3: CASSPSGRGNEQFF; DNA: TGTGCCAGCAGCCCTAGCGGGAGGGGCAATGAGCAGTTCTTC
V: TRBV20-1; J: TRBJ2-7; D: -; size: -; CDR3: CSAIYYEQYF; DNA: TGCAGTGCTATTTACTACGAGCAGTACTTC
V: TRBV18; J: TRBJ2-3; D: -; size: -; CDR3: CASSPFQLTDTQYF; DNA: TGTGCCAGCTCACCTTTCCAGCTCACAGATACGCAGTATTTT
V: TRBV27; J: TRBJ1-2; D: TRBD1; size: -; CDR3: CASSRQGHYGYTF; DNA: TGTGCCAGCAGTCGACAGGGCCACTATGGCTACACCTTC
V: TRBV29-1; J: TRBJ2-3; D: -; size: -; CDR3: CSVVPSTDTQYF; DNA: TGCAGCGTTGTACCGAGCACAGATACGCAGTATTTT
V: TRBV7-3; J: TRBJ2-1; D: TRBD1; size: -; CDR3: CASSFTGTGGYNEQFF; DNA: TGTGCCAGCAGCTTCACCGGGACAGGGGGCTACAATGAGCAGTTCTTC
V: TRBV28; J: TRBJ2-5; D: -; size: -; CDR3: CASSFSVGETQYF; DNA: TGTGCCAGCAGTTTTTCGGTCGGAGAGACCCAGTACTTC
V: TRBV19; J: TRBJ2-7; D: TRBD2; size: -; CDR3: CASRVAGAYEQYF; DNA: TGTGCCAGTAGGGTAGCGGGAGCCTACGAGCAGTACTTC